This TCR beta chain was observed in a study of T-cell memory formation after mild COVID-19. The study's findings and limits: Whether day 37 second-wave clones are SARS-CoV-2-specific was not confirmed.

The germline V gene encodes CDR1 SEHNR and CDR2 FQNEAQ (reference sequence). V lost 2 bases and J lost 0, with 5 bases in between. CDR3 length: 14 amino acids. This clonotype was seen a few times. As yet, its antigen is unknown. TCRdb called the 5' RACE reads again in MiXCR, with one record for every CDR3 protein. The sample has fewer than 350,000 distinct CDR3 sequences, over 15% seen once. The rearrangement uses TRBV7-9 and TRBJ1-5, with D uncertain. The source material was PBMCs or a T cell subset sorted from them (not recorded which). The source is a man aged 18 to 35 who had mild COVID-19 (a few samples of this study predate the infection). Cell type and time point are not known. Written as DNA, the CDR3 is TGTGCCAGCAGCTTATCCGATAGCAATCAGCCCCAGCATTTT. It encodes CASSLSDSNQPQHF.